These T cell receptor beta chains were read from a single sample in a study of molecular identifiers for immune sequencing clone quantification. TCRdb called the PCR reads again in MiXCR, with one record for every CDR3 protein. The data show under 800,000 distinct CDR3 sequences, with about 25% seen just once and around 0.78% held by the top ten. Sequenced sample: naive CD8+ T cells from blood, with Jurkat cell RNA spiked in. These receptors were obtained from a human donor in good health. Some libraries in this study had Jurkat cell RNA spiked in. Both conserved end residues are part of each CDR3. D genes are given only for firm matches. Clone size is stated in some rows and not others, as once, few, many or a class when expanded.

D	J	length	size	V	CDR3	DNA
NA	TRBJ1-2	14	many	TRBV5-4	CASSLAGSHYGYTF	TGTGCCAGCAGCTTGGCAGGCAGCCACTATGGCTACACCTTC
NA	TRBJ2-7	16	few	TRBV6-5	CASSYGWGAVGYEQYF	TGTGCCAGCAGTTACGGGTGGGGGGCCGTTGGCTACGAGCAGTACTTC
NA	TRBJ2-2	15	NA	TRBV27	CASSFWGSGPGELFF	TGTGCCAGCAGTTTTTGGGGCTCGGGGCCCGGGGAGCTGTTTTTT
TRBD2	TRBJ2-3	15	NA	TRBV9	CASSVGEGGVDTQYF	TGTGCCAGCAGCGTAGGAGAGGGAGGGGTAGATACGCAGTATTTT
TRBD1	TRBJ1-1	14	NA	TRBV13	CASSDGGGAADAFF	TGTGCCAGCAGCGATGGAGGGGGCGCCGCTGACGCTTTCTTT
TRBD2	TRBJ2-2	14	few	TRBV6-5	CASRAGEYTGELFF	TGTGCCAGCAGGGCGGGAGAATATACCGGGGAGCTGTTTTTT
NA	TRBJ2-2	17	few	TRBV6-2/TRBV6-3	CASSCQGGGLNTGELFF	TGTGCCAGCAGTTGCCAGGGAGGCGGGTTGAACACCGGGGAGCTGTTTTTT
TRBD1	TRBJ2-6	16	NA	TRBV9	CASEDRGQDGANVLTF	TGTGCCAGCGAGGACAGGGGGCAAGACGGGGCCAACGTCCTGACTTTC
NA	TRBJ2-3	14	many	TRBV29-1	CSVEPPRSTDTQYF	TGCAGCGTTGAACCCCCCCGTAGCACAGATACGCAGTATTTT
TRBD2	TRBJ2-5	16	NA	TRBV6-6	CASSNLSGGPDRTQYF	TGTGCCAGCAGTAACCTTAGCGGGGGCCCCGACAGGACCCAGTACTTC
NA	TRBJ2-3	16	NA	TRBV2	CASSEARLTGIDTQYF	TGTGCCAGCAGTGAAGCCCGACTAACGGGGATAGATACGCAGTATTTT
NA	TRBJ2-2	13	many	TRBV7-8	CASSAGVGGELFF	TGTGCCAGCAGCGCAGGCGTCGGCGGGGAGCTGTTTTTT
NA	TRBJ1-5	14	many	TRBV19	CASSIGHSNQPQHF	TGTGCCAGTAGTATAGGGCACAGCAATCAGCCCCAGCATTTT
NA	TRBJ2-7	15	many	TRBV5-6	CASSAEGEGYHEQYF	TGTGCCAGCAGCGCGGAGGGGGAGGGGTACCACGAGCAGTACTTC
NA	TRBJ2-7	14	NA	TRBV20-1	CSARSGDRPYEQYF	TGCAGTGCTAGATCCGGGGACCGCCCCTACGAGCAGTACTTC
TRBD2	TRBJ2-5	15	many	TRBV7-3	CASSNVAGAAETQYF	TGTGCCAGCAGCAATGTAGCGGGAGCAGCGGAGACCCAGTACTTC
TRBD2	TRBJ2-3	16	few	TRBV20-1	CSANGLAGGMTDTQYF	TGCAGTGCTAACGGACTAGCGGGGGGGATGACAGATACGCAGTATTTT
NA	TRBJ2-5	14	few	TRBV15	CATSWTEVQETQYF	TGTGCCACCAGCTGGACCGAAGTCCAAGAGACCCAGTACTTC
NA	TRBJ2-3	15	NA	TRBV11-2	CASSPTAASTDTQYF	TGTGCCAGCAGCCCGACAGCAGCTAGCACAGATACGCAGTATTTT
TRBD2	TRBJ2-3	17	NA	TRBV4-2	CASSPLTVGGETDTQYF	TGTGCCAGCAGCCCCCTCACGGTCGGGGGGGAAACAGATACGCAGTATTTT
NA	TRBJ2-3	14	many	TRBV12-3/TRBV12-4	CASSFGGVTDTQYF	TGTGCCAGCAGTTTTGGAGGGGTCACAGATACGCAGTATTTT
NA	TRBJ2-7	14	NA	TRBV9	CASSAGAEYYEQYF	TGTGCCAGCAGCGCAGGGGCGGAATACTACGAGCAGTACTTC
NA	TRBJ1-1	13	many	TRBV6-2/TRBV6-3	CASSYTRNTEAFF	TGTGCCAGCAGTTACACGAGGAACACTGAAGCTTTCTTT
TRBD2	TRBJ2-7	15	many	TRBV7-9	CASSSGLAGPYEQYF	TGTGCCAGCAGCTCGGGACTAGCGGGACCCTACGAGCAGTACTTC
TRBD1	TRBJ2-4	13	NA	TRBV29-1	CSATVTGKNTQYF	TGCAGCGCCACTGTGACAGGGAAAAACACTCAGTACTTC
TRBD2	TRBJ2-1	20	many	TRBV24-1	CATSDSLPTSGTSSYNEQFF	TGTGCCACCAGTGATTCTTTACCGACTAGCGGGACTAGCTCCTACAATGAGCAGTTCTTC
NA	TRBJ2-7	16	many	TRBV4-1	CASSQRLPPRSYEQYF	TGCGCCAGCAGCCAACGCCTACCCCCGAGGAGTTACGAGCAGTACTTC
NA	TRBJ1-1	12	many	TRBV18	CASSPENTEAFF	TGTGCCAGCTCACCCGAGAACACTGAAGCTTTCTTT
TRBD2	TRBJ2-1	20	NA	TRBV5-1	CASSSLGAGGHQLIRDEQFF	TGCGCCAGCAGCTCCTTGGGGGCGGGAGGGCACCAGCTTATAAGGGATGAGCAGTTCTTC
TRBD1	TRBJ1-6	15	NA	TRBV28	CASSLGGTGFSPLHF	TGTGCCAGCAGTTTGGGTGGGACAGGATTTTCACCCCTCCACTTT
NA	TRBJ2-5	13	many	TRBV6-2/TRBV6-3	CASSAGTLETQYF	TGTGCCAGCAGTGCCGGGACCTTGGAGACCCAGTACTTC
NA	TRBJ2-5	12	many	TRBV5-6	CASSHVLETQYF	TGTGCCAGCAGCCATGTCCTGGAGACCCAGTACTTC
TRBD2	TRBJ2-4	13	few	TRBV19	CASTALASNIQYF	TGTGCCAGTACGGCACTAGCGTCGAACATTCAGTACTTC
TRBD2	TRBJ2-3	17	many	TRBV7-6	CASSLSGGTSSTDTQYF	TGTGCCAGCAGCTTAAGCGGGGGAACATCTAGCACAGATACGCAGTATTTT
NA	TRBJ2-1	16	NA	TRBV7-9	CASSGSGPTSYNEQFF	TGTGCCAGCAGCGGGAGCGGGCCTACCTCCTACAATGAGCAGTTCTTC
TRBD1	TRBJ1-5	16	many	TRBV27	CASSNGQGPSNQPQHF	TGTGCCAGCAGTAACGGACAGGGACCAAGCAATCAGCCCCAGCATTTT
NA	TRBJ2-5	13	NA	TRBV5-6	CASSLASYETQYF	TGTGCCAGCAGCTTGGCTAGCTACGAGACCCAGTACTTC
TRBD2	TRBJ2-7	14	NA	TRBV20-1	CSAIPRGEAYEQYF	TGCAGTGCAATCCCGCGGGGGGAAGCCTACGAGCAGTACTTC
NA	TRBJ2-1	14	few	TRBV29-1	CSVDDREDYNEQFF	TGCAGCGTGGATGACAGGGAGGACTACAATGAGCAGTTCTTC
NA	TRBJ2-3	15	many	TRBV5-1	CASSSPGEGTDTQYF	TGCGCCAGCAGTTCTCCCGGAGAGGGCACAGATACGCAGTATTTT
TRBD2	TRBJ2-7	14	many	TRBV10-3	CAISEQREGYEQYF	TGTGCCATCAGTGAACAGCGGGAGGGGTACGAGCAGTACTTC
NA	TRBJ2-7	18	few	TRBV4-1	CASSQEEVLLLSSYEQYF	TGCGCCAGCAGCCAAGAGGAGGTCTTATTACTTTCCTCCTACGAGCAGTACTTC
TRBD2	TRBJ2-1	18	NA	TRBV7-9	CASSLGAISGSRSNEQFF	TGTGCCAGCAGCTTAGGCGCCATTAGCGGGAGTAGGAGTAATGAGCAGTTCTTC
NA	TRBJ1-1	12	many	TRBV6-1	CASSEWTTEAFF	TGTGCCAGCAGTGAATGGACCACTGAAGCTTTCTTT
NA	TRBJ2-5	16	NA	TRBV14	CASSQFQGRGWETQYF	TGTGCCAGCAGCCAGTTCCAGGGTCGGGGATGGGAGACCCAGTACTTC
TRBD2	TRBJ2-1	15	many	TRBV7-9	CASSLVLAGGGEQFF	TGTGCCAGCAGCTTAGTCCTAGCGGGGGGCGGTGAGCAGTTCTTC
NA	TRBJ2-3	15	few	TRBV27	CASSPLGYGTDTQYF	TGTGCCAGCAGTCCCCTTGGCTACGGCACAGATACGCAGTATTTT
TRBD1	TRBJ1-6	17	NA	TRBV19	CASSSTPDRGINSPLHF	TGTGCCAGTAGTTCGACTCCGGACAGGGGGATTAATTCACCCCTCCACTTT
NA	TRBJ2-3	15	NA	TRBV19	CASSIGTGVADTQYF	TGTGCCAGTAGTATCGGGACCGGGGTGGCAGATACGCAGTATTTT
NA	TRBJ2-3	14	NA	TRBV19	CASSNLGGRDTQYF	TGTGCCAGTAGCAACCTGGGGGGCCGAGATACGCAGTATTTT
TRBD1	TRBJ2-6	18	many	TRBV6-2/TRBV6-3	CASRDDPGGVYGANVLTF	TGTGCCAGCAGAGACGACCCAGGGGGCGTGTATGGGGCCAACGTCCTGACTTTC
NA	TRBJ2-7	15	NA	TRBV20-1	CSARDPEDIPYEQYF	TGCAGTGCTAGAGATCCGGAGGACATCCCCTACGAGCAGTACTTC
NA	TRBJ1-4	16	many	TRBV12-3/TRBV12-4	CASSSTEKATNEKLFF	TGTGCCAGCAGTTCGACAGAAAAAGCAACTAATGAAAAACTGTTTTTT
NA	TRBJ2-3	13	many	TRBV29-1	CSVDFEGLDTQYF	TGCAGCGTTGATTTTGAGGGCCTAGATACGCAGTATTTT
NA	TRBJ2-5	16	NA	TRBV7-9	CASSSWADYYQETQYF	TGTGCCAGCAGCAGCTGGGCAGACTACTACCAAGAGACCCAGTACTTC
NA	TRBJ2-1	13	NA	TRBV29-1	CSVTQSSYNEQFF	TGCAGCGTAACCCAAAGTTCGTACAATGAGCAGTTCTTC